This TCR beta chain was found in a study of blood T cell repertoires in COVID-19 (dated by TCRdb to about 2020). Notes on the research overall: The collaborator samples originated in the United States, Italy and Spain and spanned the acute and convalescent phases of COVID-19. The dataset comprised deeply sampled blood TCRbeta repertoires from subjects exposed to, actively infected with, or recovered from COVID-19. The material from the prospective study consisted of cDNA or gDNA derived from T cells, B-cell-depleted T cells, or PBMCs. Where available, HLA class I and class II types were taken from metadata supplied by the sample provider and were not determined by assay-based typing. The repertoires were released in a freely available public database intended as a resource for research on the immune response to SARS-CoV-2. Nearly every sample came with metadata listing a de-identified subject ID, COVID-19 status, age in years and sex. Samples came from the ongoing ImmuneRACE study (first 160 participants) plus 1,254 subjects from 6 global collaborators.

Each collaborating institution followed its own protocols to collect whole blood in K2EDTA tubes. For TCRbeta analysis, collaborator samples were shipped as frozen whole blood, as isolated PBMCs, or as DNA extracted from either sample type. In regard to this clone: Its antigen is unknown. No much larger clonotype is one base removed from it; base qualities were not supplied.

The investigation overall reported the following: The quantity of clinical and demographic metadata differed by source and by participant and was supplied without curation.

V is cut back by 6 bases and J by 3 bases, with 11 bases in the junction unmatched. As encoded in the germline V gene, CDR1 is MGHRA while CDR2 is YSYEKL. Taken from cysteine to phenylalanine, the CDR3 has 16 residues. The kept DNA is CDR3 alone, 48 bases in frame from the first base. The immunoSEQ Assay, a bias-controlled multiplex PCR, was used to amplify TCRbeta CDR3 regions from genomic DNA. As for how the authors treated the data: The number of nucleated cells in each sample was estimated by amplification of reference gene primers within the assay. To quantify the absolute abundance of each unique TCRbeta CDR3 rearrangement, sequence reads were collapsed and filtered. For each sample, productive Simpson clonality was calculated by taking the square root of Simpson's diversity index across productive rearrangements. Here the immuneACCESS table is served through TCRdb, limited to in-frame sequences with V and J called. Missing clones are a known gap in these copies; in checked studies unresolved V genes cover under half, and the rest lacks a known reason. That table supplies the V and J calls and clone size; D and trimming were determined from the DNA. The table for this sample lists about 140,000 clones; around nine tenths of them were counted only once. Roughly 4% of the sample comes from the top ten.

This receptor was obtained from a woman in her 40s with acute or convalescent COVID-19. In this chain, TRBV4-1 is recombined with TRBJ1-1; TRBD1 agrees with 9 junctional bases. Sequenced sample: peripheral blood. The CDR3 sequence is CASRPGQGHEYTEAFF. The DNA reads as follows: TGCGCCAGCAGGCCGGGACAGGGACATGAATACACTGAAGCTTTCTTT.